These 13 T cell receptor beta chains originate from one sample sequenced in a study of identical twins. TCRdb re-called the 5' RACE reads through MiXCR, storing one row per CDR3 protein. The repertoire holds about 530,000 distinct CDR3 sequences, with about 15% as singletons. The sample also formed part of further work on yellow fever vaccine responses in identical twins.

The sequenced material came from CD4+ T cells sorted from blood. The receptors come from a young woman in good health.

The chain recombines TRBV20-1 with TRBJ1-5; a weak D match, TRBD1 (6 bases). The germline V and J ends were trimmed by 0 bases and 7 bases, with 13 bases remaining between them. The germline V gene encodes CDR1 DFQATT and CDR2 SNEGSKA (reference sequence). The CDR3 is 14 residues long. The CDR3, as DNA: TGCAGTGCTAGAGATGGAAGGGGGGAGCAGCCCCAGCATTTT. Encoded protein: CSARDGRGEQPQHF.

The J gene is TRBJ2-3, the V gene TRBV2, with 10 bases matching TRBD2. The CDR3 consists of 17 residues. The V and J ends lost 0 bases and 5 bases, in that order; junction bases with no gene match: 8. Germline V gene sequence: CDR1 SNHLY, CDR2 FYNNEI. CDR3 residues: CASSEAQGAGGGDTQYF. CDR3 in DNA: TGTGCCAGCAGTGAAGCACAGGGAGCGGGGGGGGGAGATACGCAGTATTTT.

This clonotype appeared many times. V is TRBV27 and J is TRBJ2-3; 12 bases line up with TRBD2. The CDR3 spans 14 residues. V lost 5 bases, J lost 6 bases, and 3 bases stayed unmatched. Germline loops: CDR1 MNHEY, CDR2 SMNVEV (reference sequence). The CDR3 sequence: CASSRLAGVDTQYF. The CDR3, as DNA: TGTGCCAGCAGTCGACTAGCGGGAGTGGATACGCAGTATTTT.

This clonotype came up a few times. This chain connects TRBV29-1 to TRBJ2-1; possibly TRBD1 for D (5 bases). This CDR3 has 14 residues. V was cut by 4 bases and J by 3 bases, with 13 bases left in between. The V gene's germline CDR1 is SQVTM and CDR2 ANQGSEA. DNA for the CDR3: TGCAGCGTTGTAAGTCAGGGCATCTACAATGAGCAGTTCTTC. Translated, it gives CSVVSQGIYNEQFF.

The J gene is TRBJ2-5, the V gene TRBV5-1, with 9 bases that match TRBD2. Germline-derived CDR1 and CDR2 are SGHRS and YFSETQ. V shed 0 bases, J shed 10 bases, and the junction held 13 bases outside the gene matches. There are 16 residues in the CDR3. The CDR3 bases are TGCGCCAGCAGCTTGGCCGTCGGGGCTAGCGGGAACGGCCAGTACTTC. Amino acids: CASSLAVGASGNGQYF. The whole variable domain, remainder taken from reference TRBV5-1 and TRBJ2-5, is KAGVTQTPRYLIKTRGQQVTLSCSPISGHRSVSWYQQTPGQGLQFLFEYFSETQRNKGNFPGRFSGRQFSNSRSEMNVSTLELGDSALYLCASSLAVGASGNGQYFGPGTRLLVL.

V gene TRBV12-3 or TRBV12-4 combines with J gene TRBJ2-7; the D gene is possibly TRBD2 (6 bases). The V and J ends lost 10 bases and 7 bases respectively, with 17 bases between them. The CDR3 covers 12 residues. The DNA of the CDR3 is TGTGCCATCGGGGGACTCCGTACGGAGCAGTACTTC. It codes for CAIGGLRTEQYF.

This clonotype was counted only a few times. J is TRBJ2-5 and V is TRBV5-1; 13 nucleotides match TRBD2. The CDR3 runs to 15 residues. V trimming: 3 bases; J trimming: 5 bases; junction bases outside the gene matches: 4. Germline CDR1 SGHRS, CDR2 YFSETQ. The CDR3 protein is CASSWTSGRGETQYF. In nucleotides, the CDR3 is TGCGCCAGCAGCTGGACTAGCGGGAGAGGGGAGACCCAGTACTTC. Using reference TRBV5-1 and TRBJ2-5 for the parts outside the CDR3, the full variable domain is KAGVTQTPRYLIKTRGQQVTLSCSPISGHRSVSWYQQTPGQGLQFLFEYFSETQRNKGNFPGRFSGRQFSNSRSEMNVSTLELGDSALYLCASSWTSGRGETQYFGPGTRLLVL.

The table lists this clonotype with a few counts. The chain is built from TRBV7-9 and TRBJ2-1; TRBD2 matches 7 bases. The CDR3 contains 16 residues. Germline V gene data show CDR1 as SEHNR and CDR2 as FQNEAQ (reference sequence). The junction had 9 bases not matched to a gene; V was cut back by 3 bases and J by 4 bases. The CDR3 loop is CASSFEPAGYYNEQFF. The CDR3 coding sequence is TGTGCCAGCAGCTTCGAGCCAGCGGGATATTACAATGAGCAGTTCTTC. Drawing the rest from reference TRBV7-9 and TRBJ2-1, the complete variable domain is DTGVSQNPRHKITKRGQNVTFRCDPISEHNRLYWYRQTLGQGPEFLTYFQNEAQLEKSRLLSDRFSAERPKGSFSTLEIQRTEQGDSAMYLCASSFEPAGYYNEQFFGPGTRLTVL.

This clonotype has only a few counts. V and J are TRBV7-9 and TRBJ1-1; TRBD1 matches at 8 bases. CDR3 length equals 16 residues. Germline V gene lookup returns CDR1 SEHNR and CDR2 FQNEAQ (reference sequence). After removal of 3 bases from V and 0 bases from J, the junction contained 6 bases not matched to a gene. As DNA, the CDR3 is TGTGCCAGCAGCTTGGCACAGGGGGGAATGAACACTGAAGCTTTCTTT. Translating it yields CASSLAQGGMNTEAFF.

The gene calls are TRBV20-1 and TRBJ2-1; 9 bases are shared with TRBD1. The CDR3 covers 12 residues. With 1 base clipped from V and 10 bases from J, the junction kept 2 bases outside the gene matches. CDR1 is DFQATT, CDR2 SNEGSKA, per germline (reference sequence). Here the CDR3 reads CSARGDREEQFF. The CDR3 nucleotides read TGCAGTGCTAGAGGGGACAGGGAGGAGCAGTTCTTC.

The CDR3 DNA sequence: TGTGCCAGCAGCCGACCAGGACCCAGAGTCCGAGATACGCAGTATTTT. Its translation is CASSRPGPRVRDTQYF. The chain recombines TRBV14 with TRBJ2-3, with D hard to call. The CDR3 totals 16 residues. Germline assignment: CDR1 SGHDN and CDR2 FVKESK. V was pared by 4 bases and J by 5 bases, with 19 bases between.

This clonotype was recorded a few times. The chain combines TRBV24-1 with TRBJ1-2; perhaps TRBD1 as D (6 bases). The CDR3 extends over 14 amino acids. Germline lookup yields CDR1 KGHDR and CDR2 SFDVKD. V was trimmed by 4 bases and J by 1 base, leaving 9 bases between them. The CDR3 DNA sequence: TGTGCCACCAGTGACACGGGACATAACTATGGCTACACCTTC. It codes for CATSDTGHNYGYTF.

This clonotype was observed at least ten times. The CDR3 coding sequence is TGCGCCAGCAGCCAAGATGATCGGGGGTTTCAAACTAACTATGGCTACACCTTC. Its protein product is CASSQDDRGFQTNYGYTF. The chain has TRBV4-1 and TRBJ1-2; TRBD1 is a possible D gene (5 bases). The germline V gene has CDR1 MGHRA and CDR2 YSYEKL. V was clipped by 0 bases and J by 0 bases, with 17 bases between them. The CDR3 extends over 18 amino acids.